Detailed here is one T cell receptor beta chain. The target of this receptor is not known. No base qualities exist here, and no much larger clone lies one base off it. Genomic DNA was extracted from sorted cells for sequencing of the TCRbeta CDR3 region. TCRbeta CDR3 regions were sequenced using the immunoSEQ Assay. TCRdb stores this immuneACCESS table with in-frame sequences only. Part of the clones is absent; in the studies checked, under half of the shortfall reflects unresolved V genes, and no reason is known for the rest. This sample gives 65,000 to 75,000 clones in total; around 86% of them show up just once. The ten biggest clones cover about 0.41% of the sample. The trial excluded patients who had a history of autoimmune disease or who were on systemic immunosuppression. Peripheral blood for TCR sequencing was collected from all dose cohorts at baseline, on cycle 4 day 1, and on cycle 7 day 1. The samples were drawn from a first-in-human, open-label, multicenter phase I dose-escalation trial of ivuxolimab. Adults with locally advanced or metastatic melanoma, renal cell, hepatocellular, or head and neck squamous cell carcinoma were enrolled in the trial. CD4+ and CD8+ T cells were sorted separately from peripheral blood before TCR sequencing.

The data were obtained in a study of OX40 agonist ivuxolimab in advanced cancers. Describing the broader study: Ivuxolimab was an agonistic, fully human IgG2 monoclonal antibody directed against OX40 (CD134), a costimulatory receptor. Of the approximately 54 dose-escalation patients, hepatocellular carcinoma was present in roughly 19, melanoma in approximately 15, renal cell carcinoma in 9 and head and neck cancer in 9. The paper reports the monotherapy dose-escalation portion (N of about 52 patients) of the phase I ivuxolimab trial. The purpose of peripheral TCRbeta sequencing was to test whether ivuxolimab changed TCR sequence diversity and led to clonal T-cell expansion. Prior anti-PD-1, anti-PD-L1 or anti-CTLA-4 therapy was permitted, and checkpoint inhibitors had been received by roughly two fifths of dose-escalation patients. Intravenous ivuxolimab was administered to patients every 2 weeks at six dose levels: 0.01, 0.1, 0.3, 1.5, 3 and 10 mg/kg. The dose-escalation cohort was over 70% male with a mean age of approximately 60 years, ranging from roughly 23 to 80. Partial responses occurred in three dose-escalation patients: two with cutaneous melanoma and one with hepatocellular carcinoma.

Study-level results and caveats: At doses of 0.1 to 3.0 mg/kg, clonal expansion of both CD4+ and CD8+ T cells in blood was seen between baseline and week 6. On average, CD8+ T cells showed more expanded clones than CD4+ T cells after ivuxolimab. Low levels of normalized T-cell clonal expansion were also shown by some nonresponding patients. In partial responders in the 0.1-3.0 mg/kg groups, normalized peripheral clonal expansion was found to be among the lowest, especially among CD8+ T cells. Antigen specificity was not determined for the clonally expanded peripheral T cells.

From the cysteine through the phenylalanine, the CDR3 covers 13 amino acids. Solely the CDR3 DNA is kept, with 39 bases framed from the first base. The junction shows trimming of 7 bases on V and 2 bases on J, plus 11 bases between the germline ends. CDR1 and CDR2 are drawn from the germline V gene: MNHEY, SVGAGI. This clonotype originated in an adult with an advanced solid tumor such as melanoma, head and neck, liver or kidney cancer. Rearrangement joined TRBV6-5 to TRBJ1-2; confidence is insufficient to name the D gene. This sample comprised CD4+ or CD8+ T cells sorted from blood, obtained in a trial of the OX40 agonist ivuxolimab. This receptor carries the CDR3 CASTLDGNYGYTF. Here is the DNA: TGTGCCAGCACCTTGGACGGGAACTATGGCTACACCTTC.